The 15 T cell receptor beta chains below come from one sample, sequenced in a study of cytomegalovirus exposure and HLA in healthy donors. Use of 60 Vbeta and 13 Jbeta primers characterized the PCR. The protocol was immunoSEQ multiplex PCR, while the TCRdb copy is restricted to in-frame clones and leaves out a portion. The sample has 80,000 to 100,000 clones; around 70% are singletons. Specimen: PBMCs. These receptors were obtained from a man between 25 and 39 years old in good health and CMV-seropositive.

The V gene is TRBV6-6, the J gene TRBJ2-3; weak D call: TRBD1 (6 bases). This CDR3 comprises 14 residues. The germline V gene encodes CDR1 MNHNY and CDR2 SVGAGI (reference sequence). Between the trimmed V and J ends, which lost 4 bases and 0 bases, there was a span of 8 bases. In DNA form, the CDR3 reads TGTGCCAGCAGTTTAGGGGGTAGCACAGATACGCAGTATTTT. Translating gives CASSLGGSTDTQYF.

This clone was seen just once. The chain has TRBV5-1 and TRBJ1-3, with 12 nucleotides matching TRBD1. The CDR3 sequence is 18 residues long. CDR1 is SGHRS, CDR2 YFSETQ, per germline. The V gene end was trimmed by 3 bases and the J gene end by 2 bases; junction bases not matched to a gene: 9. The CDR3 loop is CASSYPGTGGFAGNTIYF. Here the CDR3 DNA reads TGCGCCAGCAGCTACCCCGGGACAGGGGGCTTTGCTGGAAACACCATATATTTT.

CDR3 DNA: TGCAGCGTTTTTACAGGGGTTGAATATGGCTACACCTTC. Its translation is CSVFTGVEYGYTF. The J gene is TRBJ1-2, the V gene TRBV29-1, with 7 bases identical to TRBD1. Per germline, CDR1 SQVTM and CDR2 ANQGSEA. The CDR3 has 13 residues. The V segment lost 5 bases and the J segment 5 bases; nucleotides outside the gene matches: 8.

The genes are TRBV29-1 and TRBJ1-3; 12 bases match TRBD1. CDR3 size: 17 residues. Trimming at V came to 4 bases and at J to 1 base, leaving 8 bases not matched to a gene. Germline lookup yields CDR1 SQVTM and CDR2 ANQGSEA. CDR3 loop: CSVAGTGGDRSGNTIYF. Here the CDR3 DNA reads TGCAGCGTTGCTGGGACAGGGGGCGATAGGTCTGGAAACACCATATATTTT. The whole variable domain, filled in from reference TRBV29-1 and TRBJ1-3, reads SAVISQKPSRDICQRGTSLTIQCQVDSQVTMMFWYRQQPGQSLTLIATANQGSEATYESGFVIDKFPISRPNLTFSTLTVSNMSPEDSSIYLCSVAGTGGDRSGNTIYFGEGSWLTVV.

This CDR3 reads CASSLVTSGLPETQYF. Written as DNA, the CDR3 is TGTGCCAGCAGCTTAGTAACTAGCGGGCTTCCCGAGACCCAGTACTTC. This chain joins TRBV7-8 and TRBJ2-5, with 9 nucleotides matching TRBD2. V was clipped by 1 base and J by 5 bases; unmatched bases: 8. The CDR3 spans 16 residues. Germline CDR1 and CDR2: SGHVS and FQNEAQ.

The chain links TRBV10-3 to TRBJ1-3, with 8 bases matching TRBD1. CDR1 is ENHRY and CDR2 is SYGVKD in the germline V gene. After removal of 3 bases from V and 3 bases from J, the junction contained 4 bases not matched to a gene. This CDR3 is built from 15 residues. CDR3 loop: CAISEYRGGGNTIYF. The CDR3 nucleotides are TGTGCCATCAGTGAATACAGGGGGGGTGGAAACACCATATATTTT.

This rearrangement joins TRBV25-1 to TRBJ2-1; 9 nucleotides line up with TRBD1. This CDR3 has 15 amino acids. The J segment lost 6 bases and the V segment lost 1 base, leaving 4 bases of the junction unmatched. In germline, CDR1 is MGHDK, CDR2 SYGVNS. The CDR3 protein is CASSEWVQGANEQFF. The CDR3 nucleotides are TGTGCCAGCAGTGAATGGGTACAGGGGGCCAATGAGCAGTTCTTC.

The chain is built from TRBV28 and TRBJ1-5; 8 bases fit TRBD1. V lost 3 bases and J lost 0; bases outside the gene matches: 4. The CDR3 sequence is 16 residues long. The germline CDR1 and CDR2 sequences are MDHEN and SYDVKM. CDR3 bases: TGTGCCAGCAGTTTCGACAGGGGACTTAGCAATCAGCCCCAGCATTTT. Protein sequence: CASSFDRGLSNQPQHF.

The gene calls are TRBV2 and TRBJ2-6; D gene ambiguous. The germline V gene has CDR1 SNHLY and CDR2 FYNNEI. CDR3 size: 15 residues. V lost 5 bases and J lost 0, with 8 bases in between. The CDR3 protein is CASSYSSSGANVLTF. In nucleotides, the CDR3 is TGTGCCAGCAGTTACAGCAGCTCTGGGGCCAACGTCCTGACTTTC.

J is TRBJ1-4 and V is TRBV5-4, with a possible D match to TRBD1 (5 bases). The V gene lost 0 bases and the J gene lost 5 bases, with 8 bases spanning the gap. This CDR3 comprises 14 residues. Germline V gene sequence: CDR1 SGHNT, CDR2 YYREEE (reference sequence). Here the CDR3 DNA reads TGTGCCAGCAGCTTGGACCAGGGAAATGAAAAACTGTTTTTT. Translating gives CASSLDQGNEKLFF.

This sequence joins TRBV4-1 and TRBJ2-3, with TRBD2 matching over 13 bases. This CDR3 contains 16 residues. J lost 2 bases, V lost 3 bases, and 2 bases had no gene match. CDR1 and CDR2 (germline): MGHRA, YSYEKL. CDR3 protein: CASSQTSGRHTDTQYF. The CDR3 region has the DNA TGCGCCAGCAGCCAGACTAGCGGGAGGCACACAGATACGCAGTATTTT.

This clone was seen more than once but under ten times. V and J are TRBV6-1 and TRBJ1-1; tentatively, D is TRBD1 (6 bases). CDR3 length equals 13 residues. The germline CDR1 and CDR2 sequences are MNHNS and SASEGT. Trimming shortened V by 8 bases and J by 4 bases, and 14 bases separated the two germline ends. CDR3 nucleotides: TGTGCCAGCGAAGAACAGGGTGGCACTGAAGCTTTCTTT. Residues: CASEEQGGTEAFF.

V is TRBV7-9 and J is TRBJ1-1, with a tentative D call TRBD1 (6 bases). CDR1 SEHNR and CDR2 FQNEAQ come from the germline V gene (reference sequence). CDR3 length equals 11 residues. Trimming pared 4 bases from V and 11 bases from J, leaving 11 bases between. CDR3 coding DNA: TGTGCCAGCAGCTCCAACCAGGGGGCTTTCTTT. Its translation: CASSSNQGAFF. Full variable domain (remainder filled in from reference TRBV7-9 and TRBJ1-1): DTGVSQNPRHKITKRGQNVTFRCDPISEHNRLYWYRQTLGQGPEFLTYFQNEAQLEKSRLLSDRFSAERPKGSFSTLEIQRTEQGDSAMYLCASSSNQGAFFGQGTRLTVV.

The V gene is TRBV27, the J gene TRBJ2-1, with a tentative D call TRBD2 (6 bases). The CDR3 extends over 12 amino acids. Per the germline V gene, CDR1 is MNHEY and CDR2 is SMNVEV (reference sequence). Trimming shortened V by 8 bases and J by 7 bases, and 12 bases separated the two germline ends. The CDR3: CASEGGKNEQFF. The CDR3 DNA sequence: TGTGCCAGCGAAGGAGGGAAAAATGAGCAGTTCTTC.

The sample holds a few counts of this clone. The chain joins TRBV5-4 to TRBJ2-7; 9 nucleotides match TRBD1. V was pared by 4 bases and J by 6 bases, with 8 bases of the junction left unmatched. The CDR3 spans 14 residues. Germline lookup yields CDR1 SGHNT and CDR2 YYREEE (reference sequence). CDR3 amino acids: CASSTGTGKGEQYF. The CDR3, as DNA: TGTGCCAGCAGCACCGGGACAGGGAAAGGCGAGCAGTACTTC.